This is a list of T cell receptor beta chains from one sample in a study of CD4 T cells in relation to SARS-CoV-2 and coronaviruses. Sequencing was performed with immunoSEQ multiplex PCR; in TCRdb, only in-frame clones are kept and a portion is missing. Seen here are about 68,000 clones, approximately 93% observed once, and the top ten hold around 0.25%. Sequencing was done on a sample of naive CD4+ T cells from PBMCs. The receptors come from a human donor in good health. Both conserved end residues are part of each CDR3. A D gene is named only where the DNA matches it firmly. The size entry is marked missing in some rows and otherwise reads once, few, many or a size class.

j_call | v_call | d_call | clone_size | cdr3_nt | cdr3_aa
TRBJ2-7 | TRBV19 | - | - | TGTGCCAGTAGTATGGGGCTCTCCTACGAGCAGTACTTC | CASSMGLSYEQYF
TRBJ2-7 | TRBV9 | TRBD1 | - | TGTGCCAGCAGCTTATATTCCGGGACAGAGTACTACGAGCAGTACTTC | CASSLYSGTEYYEQYF
TRBJ2-1 | TRBV28 | - | - | TGTGCCAGCAGTCCCCCGAACTACAATGAGCAGTTCTTC | CASSPPNYNEQFF
TRBJ1-4 | TRBV3-1/TRBV3-2 | - | - | TGTGCCAGCAGCCAGGGAGGGACCAGTGAAAAACTGTTTTTT | CASSQGGTSEKLFF
TRBJ2-1 | TRBV6-4 | TRBD2 | once | TGTGCCAGCAGTGAAGCGGGGCTGGGGGGAGAGCAGTTCTTC | CASSEAGLGGEQFF
TRBJ1-1 | TRBV5-6 | - | - | TGTGCCAGCAGCCGCGTACGCAGGGCCACTGAAGCTTTCTTT | CASSRVRRATEAFF
TRBJ2-1 | TRBV13 | - | - | TGTGCCAGCAGCTTCGGGACCAACAGTGAGCAGTTCTTC | CASSFGTNSEQFF
TRBJ2-2 | TRBV2 | - | - | TGTGCCAGCAGTGAGAAGGGTCGGGAGCTGTTTTTT | CASSEKGRELFF
TRBJ1-1 | TRBV30 | - | - | TGTGCCTGGAGTGTACTTGGTAACACTGAAGCTTTCTTT | CAWSVLGNTEAFF
TRBJ2-3 | TRBV9 | - | - | TGTGCCAGCAGCGTAGCCCAGGCTAGAGATACGCAGTATTTT | CASSVAQARDTQYF
TRBJ1-6 | TRBV3-1/TRBV3-2 | - | - | TGTGCCAGCAGCCAAACCCTAGGGGATTCACCCCTCCACTTT | CASSQTLGDSPLHF
TRBJ2-2 | TRBV3-1/TRBV3-2 | - | - | TGTGCCAGCAGCTACAATAGCGGAGAAGGGACTGGGGAGCTGTTTTTT | CASSYNSGEGTGELFF
TRBJ2-5 | TRBV9 | - | - | TGTGCCAGCAGCGTAGGCGAGATATACCAAGAGACCCAGTACTTC | CASSVGEIYQETQYF
TRBJ2-7 | TRBV10-3 | TRBD2 | - | TGTGCCATCAGGGCGACTAGCGGTGCCTACGAGCAGTACTTC | CAIRATSGAYEQYF
TRBJ2-2 | TRBV7-7 | - | few | TGTGCTAGCAGCTTCGGGGTAGCTCGTAACACCGGGGAGCTGTTTTTT | CASSFGVARNTGELFF
TRBJ2-2 | TRBV3-1/TRBV3-2 | - | once | TGTGCCAGCAGCCAGTTTGACACCGGGGAGCTGTTTTTT | CASSQFDTGELFF
TRBJ2-7 | TRBV7-2 | - | - | TGTGCCAGCAGCTTAGCCCAGACAGGTCCCTACTACGAGCAGTACTTC | CASSLAQTGPYYEQYF
TRBJ2-7 | TRBV15 | - | once | TGTGCCACCAGCAGATATCCGGACAGCCGCGGGCAGTACTTC | CATSRYPDSRGQYF
TRBJ2-2 | TRBV9 | TRBD2 | - | TGTGCCAGCAGCGTAGAAGTGTCGGCGGGAGGGTGGAGCGGGGAGCTGTTTTTT | CASSVEVSAGGWSGELFF
TRBJ1-1 | TRBV5-1 | - | - | TGCGCCAGCAGCTTGGCCTTGGATAATGAAGCTTTCTTT | CASSLALDNEAFF
TRBJ2-2 | TRBV11-2 | - | - | TGTGCCAGCAGCTTAGTACGTAGGGGCACCGGGGAGCTGTTTTTT | CASSLVRRGTGELFF
TRBJ2-2 | TRBV18 | - | - | TGTGCCAGCTCACCATCTCCAAACCCCCTACTCAGAATGCCCGGGGAGCTGTTTTTT | CASSPSPNPLLRMPGELFF
TRBJ1-4 | TRBV5-8 | - | - | TGTGCCAGCAGCATTCCTCTAGAAAAACTGTTTTTT | CASSIPLEKLFF